This is a list of T cell receptor beta chains from one sample in a study of identical twins. TCRdb re-derived calls from the 5' RACE reads in MiXCR, one entry per CDR3 protein. The sample lists fewer than 250,000 distinct CDR3 sequences; less than 8% were seen once. The same sample was also studied in work on yellow fever vaccine responses in identical twins.

Sequenced sample: memory (CD45RO+) T cells sorted from blood. These receptors all stem from a woman under 30 in good health. The CDR3 runs from the conserved cysteine through the conserved F or W. The order of the fields is D gene, V gene, J gene, clone size, CDR3 DNA, CDR3 protein. The D gene is left open where the match is weak. Clone size is shown for a subset of rows, as once, few, many or a class of expanded clone.

d_call: TRBD2; v_call: TRBV11-2; j_call: TRBJ2-3; clone_size: many; cdr3_nt: TGTGCCAGCAGCTTAAGTGGTGACGGGAGGGGAGGAGATACGCAGTATTTT; cdr3_aa: CASSLSGDGRGGDTQYF
d_call: TRBD2; v_call: TRBV12-3/TRBV12-4; j_call: TRBJ2-1; clone_size: many; cdr3_nt: TGTGCCAGCAGTTTCCTAGCGGCCATCCGGGGTGAGCAGTTCTTC; cdr3_aa: CASSFLAAIRGEQFF
d_call: TRBD1; v_call: TRBV7-9; j_call: TRBJ1-4; clone_size: many; cdr3_nt: TGTGCCAGCAGGCCCCCCCGACAGGGAAATGAAAAACTGTTTTTT; cdr3_aa: CASRPPRQGNEKLFF
d_call: -; v_call: TRBV7-2; j_call: TRBJ2-3; clone_size: many; cdr3_nt: TGTGCCAGCAGCTCCGACGAGGATACGCAGTATTTT; cdr3_aa: CASSSDEDTQYF
d_call: -; v_call: TRBV24-1; j_call: TRBJ2-3; clone_size: many; cdr3_nt: TGTGCCACCAGTGATTCGCGAGCCTACCTCACAGATACGCAGTATTTT; cdr3_aa: CATSDSRAYLTDTQYF
d_call: -; v_call: TRBV19; j_call: TRBJ2-1; clone_size: few; cdr3_nt: TGTGCCAGTAGTGCCGAGTGGGGGCAGAACAATGAGCAGTTCTTC; cdr3_aa: CASSAEWGQNNEQFF
d_call: -; v_call: TRBV6-2/TRBV6-3; j_call: TRBJ2-2; clone_size: few; cdr3_nt: TGTGCCAGCACCCTTGGGGCCGGGGAGCTGTTTTTT; cdr3_aa: CASTLGAGELFF
d_call: -; v_call: TRBV24-1; j_call: TRBJ2-3; clone_size: once; cdr3_nt: TGTGCCACCAGTGAACCGGGCACAGATACGCAGTATTTT; cdr3_aa: CATSEPGTDTQYF
d_call: -; v_call: TRBV6-5; j_call: TRBJ2-7; clone_size: many; cdr3_nt: TGTGCCAGCAGTTACTCGATAGGGACCTACGAGCAGTACTTC; cdr3_aa: CASSYSIGTYEQYF
d_call: -; v_call: TRBV21-1; j_call: TRBJ2-1; clone_size: -; cdr3_nt: TGTGCCAGCAGCAAAGCGAACTTGGATGCCCGGCAGGAGCAGTTCTTC; cdr3_aa: CASSKANLDARQEQFF
d_call: -; v_call: TRBV30; j_call: TRBJ2-7; clone_size: few; cdr3_nt: TGTGCCTGGAGTAATACCTACGAGCAGTACTTC; cdr3_aa: CAWSNTYEQYF
d_call: TRBD1; v_call: TRBV5-6; j_call: TRBJ2-7; clone_size: few; cdr3_nt: TGTGCCAGCAGCCAGACGCTGTCAGGGGGAAACGAGCAGTACTTC; cdr3_aa: CASSQTLSGGNEQYF
d_call: -; v_call: TRBV7-9; j_call: TRBJ1-6; clone_size: few; cdr3_nt: TGTGCCAGCAGCTCAGGGTCTGGTAATTCACCCCTCCACTTT; cdr3_aa: CASSSGSGNSPLHF
d_call: -; v_call: TRBV4-1; j_call: TRBJ2-6; clone_size: -; cdr3_nt: TGCGCCAGCAGCCAAGCCCCAAACTCTGGGGCCAACGTCCTGACTTTC; cdr3_aa: CASSQAPNSGANVLTF
d_call: TRBD2; v_call: TRBV11-2; j_call: TRBJ2-1; clone_size: -; cdr3_nt: TGTGCCAGCAGCGAGACTAGCGGGAGTGTCCCTTACAATGAGCAGTTCTTC; cdr3_aa: CASSETSGSVPYNEQFF
d_call: -; v_call: TRBV29-1; j_call: TRBJ2-2; clone_size: few; cdr3_nt: TGCAGCGCAAGACAGAAAACGAACACCGGGGAGCTGTTTTTT; cdr3_aa: CSARQKTNTGELFF
d_call: -; v_call: TRBV7-6; j_call: TRBJ2-1; clone_size: many; cdr3_nt: TGTGCCAGCAGCTACGGGACTCTCAACCACAATGAGCAGTTCTTC; cdr3_aa: CASSYGTLNHNEQFF
d_call: -; v_call: TRBV9; j_call: TRBJ1-1; clone_size: -; cdr3_nt: TGTGCCAGCAGCGTAGACCCCGCCGGCGGCACTGAAGCTTTCTTT; cdr3_aa: CASSVDPAGGTEAFF
d_call: TRBD1; v_call: TRBV6-4; j_call: TRBJ1-1; clone_size: few; cdr3_nt: TGTGCCAGCATCCCCGGACAGGTAGGGACTGAAGCTTTCTTT; cdr3_aa: CASIPGQVGTEAFF
d_call: TRBD1; v_call: TRBV20-1; j_call: TRBJ2-1; clone_size: few; cdr3_nt: TGCAGTGCGCTACCTGGACAGGTCTCCTACAATGAGCAGTTCTTC; cdr3_aa: CSALPGQVSYNEQFF
d_call: -; v_call: TRBV10-2; j_call: TRBJ2-5; clone_size: few; cdr3_nt: TGCGCCGCGAAAGCGGACCCTCAAGAGACCCAGTACTTC; cdr3_aa: CAAKADPQETQYF
d_call: TRBD1; v_call: TRBV7-9; j_call: TRBJ2-7; clone_size: -; cdr3_nt: TGTGCCAGCAGCGCCCGGGACAGCACCTACGAGCAGTACTTC; cdr3_aa: CASSARDSTYEQYF
d_call: -; v_call: TRBV27; j_call: TRBJ2-7; clone_size: few; cdr3_nt: TGTGCCAGCAGTCCATCGAAGACTATGGACCCCTACGAGCAGTACTTC; cdr3_aa: CASSPSKTMDPYEQYF
d_call: TRBD2; v_call: TRBV7-9; j_call: TRBJ2-5; clone_size: few; cdr3_nt: TGTGCCAGCAGCTTAACCACTAGCGGCCAAGAGACCCAGTACTTC; cdr3_aa: CASSLTTSGQETQYF
d_call: -; v_call: TRBV29-1; j_call: TRBJ1-1; clone_size: few; cdr3_nt: TGCAGCGTTGTGGGCAGGGGGAACACTGAAGCTTTCTTT; cdr3_aa: CSVVGRGNTEAFF
d_call: -; v_call: TRBV6-1; j_call: TRBJ2-2; clone_size: -; cdr3_nt: TGTGCCAGCAAGAGGCTTTGGCAGGGCGAGGCCGGGGAGCTGTTTTTT; cdr3_aa: CASKRLWQGEAGELFF
d_call: TRBD2; v_call: TRBV27; j_call: TRBJ2-1; clone_size: -; cdr3_nt: TGTGCCAGCAGTTTATATAGCGGGAGAATCTACAATGAGCAGTTCTTC; cdr3_aa: CASSLYSGRIYNEQFF
d_call: -; v_call: TRBV6-1; j_call: TRBJ2-7; clone_size: few; cdr3_nt: TGTGCCAGCGGAGGGGGTGGGCAGGGTTTTAGGGTGCAGTACTTC; cdr3_aa: CASGGGGQGFRVQYF
d_call: -; v_call: TRBV7-8; j_call: TRBJ1-5; clone_size: few; cdr3_nt: TGTGCCAGCAGCTTTCTTCCTGGTCAGCCCCAGCATTTT; cdr3_aa: CASSFLPGQPQHF
d_call: -; v_call: TRBV6-1; j_call: TRBJ2-4; clone_size: few; cdr3_nt: TGTGCCAGCAGTGAAGAGCGGCGGTTAGCCAAAAACATTCAGTACTTC; cdr3_aa: CASSEERRLAKNIQYF
d_call: TRBD2; v_call: TRBV5-1; j_call: TRBJ2-3; clone_size: few; cdr3_nt: TGCGCCAGCAGCTTGACTTTAAGCGGGAGGGTGGCAGATACGCAGTATTTT; cdr3_aa: CASSLTLSGRVADTQYF
d_call: -; v_call: TRBV5-6; j_call: TRBJ1-1; clone_size: many; cdr3_nt: TGTGCCAGCAGCTCCTTATCTCAGGGGAACACTGAAGCTTTCTTT; cdr3_aa: CASSSLSQGNTEAFF
d_call: -; v_call: TRBV10-3; j_call: TRBJ2-1; clone_size: -; cdr3_nt: TGTGCCATCAGTGAGCCCAAAGGGAGTAGTCTAGAGCAGTTCTTC; cdr3_aa: CAISEPKGSSLEQFF
d_call: -; v_call: TRBV3-1; j_call: TRBJ2-7; clone_size: few; cdr3_nt: TGTGCCAGCAGCCCGCCGACGACGAGAAGCTACGAGCAGTACTTC; cdr3_aa: CASSPPTTRSYEQYF
d_call: -; v_call: TRBV20-1; j_call: TRBJ2-5; clone_size: few; cdr3_nt: TGCAGTGCAGATGAGATCAAGCAACGAGAGACCCAGTACTTC; cdr3_aa: CSADEIKQRETQYF
d_call: -; v_call: TRBV6-1; j_call: TRBJ2-3; clone_size: -; cdr3_nt: TGTGCCAGCAGTCGACGGATGGGAACAGATACGCAGTATTTT; cdr3_aa: CASSRRMGTDTQYF
d_call: TRBD2; v_call: TRBV7-9; j_call: TRBJ2-2; clone_size: -; cdr3_nt: TGTGCCAGCAGCACCAGGACTAGCGGGAGCGGCGGGGAGCTGTTTTTT; cdr3_aa: CASSTRTSGSGGELFF
d_call: TRBD1; v_call: TRBV30; j_call: TRBJ2-2; clone_size: -; cdr3_nt: TGTGCCTGGAGTGGCGGACAGGGGGTGAGGACCGGGGAGCTGTTTTTT; cdr3_aa: CAWSGGQGVRTGELFF
d_call: TRBD1; v_call: TRBV3-1; j_call: TRBJ2-7; clone_size: many; cdr3_nt: TGTGCCAGCAGCCAAGGAGCAGGGGGATATGAGCAGTACTTC; cdr3_aa: CASSQGAGGYEQYF
d_call: -; v_call: TRBV2; j_call: TRBJ1-2; clone_size: few; cdr3_nt: TGTGCCAGTGGTGCGGGAGGTATACGCTACACCTTC; cdr3_aa: CASGAGGIRYTF
d_call: -; v_call: TRBV5-4; j_call: TRBJ2-3; clone_size: -; cdr3_nt: TGTGCCAGCACCTTGGAGCTGGACGGGAGCACAGATACGCAGTATTTT; cdr3_aa: CASTLELDGSTDTQYF
d_call: TRBD2; v_call: TRBV27; j_call: TRBJ2-5; clone_size: few; cdr3_nt: TGTGCCAGCAGTTTAGCTGGGCGGGGGGGCCGAGAGACCCAGTACTTC; cdr3_aa: CASSLAGRGGRETQYF
d_call: TRBD1; v_call: TRBV20-1; j_call: TRBJ2-7; clone_size: -; cdr3_nt: TGCAGTGCTAGAGATCCGGGACAGGGGGCAGAAGAGCAGTACTTC; cdr3_aa: CSARDPGQGAEEQYF
d_call: -; v_call: TRBV20-1; j_call: TRBJ2-5; clone_size: few; cdr3_nt: TGCAGTGCCCTCCGGGACCAAGAGACCCAGTACTTC; cdr3_aa: CSALRDQETQYF
d_call: TRBD1; v_call: TRBV5-1; j_call: TRBJ1-1; clone_size: many; cdr3_nt: TGCGCCAGCAGTCTGCGGGGGGACAGGGCGAACACTGAAGCTTTCTTT; cdr3_aa: CASSLRGDRANTEAFF
d_call: -; v_call: TRBV29-1; j_call: TRBJ1-2; clone_size: few; cdr3_nt: TGCAGCGTTGAAGGACAGTTCGGTAACTATGGCTACACCTTC; cdr3_aa: CSVEGQFGNYGYTF
d_call: -; v_call: TRBV28; j_call: TRBJ2-6; clone_size: few; cdr3_nt: TGTGCCAGCAGTCCCCAGGGTTCTGGGGCCAACGTCCTGACTTTC; cdr3_aa: CASSPQGSGANVLTF
d_call: TRBD2; v_call: TRBV12-3/TRBV12-4; j_call: TRBJ2-1; clone_size: few; cdr3_nt: TGTGCCAGCAGACCGGACAGGAGCAGGACTAGCGGGCTCAATGAGCAGTTCTTC; cdr3_aa: CASRPDRSRTSGLNEQFF
d_call: -; v_call: TRBV12-3/TRBV12-4; j_call: TRBJ2-7; clone_size: -; cdr3_nt: TGTGCCAGCAGTCCTCGGCCAGGCGAGCAGTACTTC; cdr3_aa: CASSPRPGEQYF
d_call: -; v_call: TRBV28; j_call: TRBJ2-4; clone_size: many; cdr3_nt: TGTGCCAGCAGTCCCTCTTGGTGGGCGGAAAACATTCAGTACTTC; cdr3_aa: CASSPSWWAENIQYF
d_call: -; v_call: TRBV6-1; j_call: TRBJ2-1; clone_size: few; cdr3_nt: TGTGCCAGCAGGGTTAGCTCCTACAATGAGCAGTTCTTC; cdr3_aa: CASRVSSYNEQFF
d_call: -; v_call: TRBV29-1; j_call: TRBJ2-5; clone_size: many; cdr3_nt: TGCAGCGTGGTCGGTCGAGAGACCCAGTACTTC; cdr3_aa: CSVVGRETQYF
d_call: TRBD1; v_call: TRBV12-3/TRBV12-4; j_call: TRBJ1-2; clone_size: many; cdr3_nt: TGTGCCAGCAGTTACGGACAGGGTTATGGCTACACCTTC; cdr3_aa: CASSYGQGYGYTF